This is a list of T cell receptor beta chains from one sample in a study of CD8+ T cells in alopecia areata. Method: immunoSEQ multiplex PCR; TCRdb's copy keeps in-frame clones and lacks some. The sample consists of 150,000 or so clones, 75% to 90% of them appearing once. Sequencing used CD8+ T cells sorted from blood, obtained at week 0. Receptors originate from a human donor with alopecia areata. CDR3s include the opening cysteine and the closing phenylalanine or tryptophan. D genes are given only for firm matches. Expanded clones are given a class, and other clones once, few, many or no size at all.

>14|TRBV4-1|TRBJ2-4|NA|NA
TGCGCCAGCAGCCAAGAGTCTAAGTGGAACATTCAGTACTTC
CASSQESKWNIQYF
>11|TRBV6-5|TRBJ1-5|NA|NA
TGTGCCAGCGGTTATGGGGCGCCCCAGCATTTT
CASGYGAPQHF
>15|TRBV5-5|TRBJ1-1|NA|NA
TGTGCCAGCAGCTTACTGGTAGGGGGTAACACTGAAGCTTTCTTT
CASSLLVGGNTEAFF
>13|TRBV29-1|TRBJ2-7|TRBD1|NA
TGCAGCGCCGTGGACAGGGGGTTTTACGAGCAGTACTTC
CSAVDRGFYEQYF
>11|TRBV30|TRBJ2-3|NA|NA
TGTGCCTGGAGTCAGACAGATACGCAGTATTTT
CAWSQTDTQYF
>18|TRBV9|TRBJ2-1|NA|NA
TGTGCCAGCAGCAACGCAGTAAAAACAGGGAACCCCTACAATGAGCAGTTCTTC
CASSNAVKTGNPYNEQFF
>14|TRBV28|TRBJ2-7|NA|NA
TGTGCCAGCAGTTTGCCACAGACCTCCTACGAGCAGTACTTC
CASSLPQTSYEQYF
>17|TRBV27|TRBJ2-7|NA|NA
TGTGCCAGCAGTTTACGCTTCACCGGGACGGCGTCCTACGAGCAGTACTTC
CASSLRFTGTASYEQYF
>11|TRBV28|TRBJ1-1|NA|NA
TGTGCCAGCAGGCTGAACACTGAAGCTTTCTTT
CASRLNTEAFF
>12|TRBV13|TRBJ2-1|NA|NA
TGTGCCAGCAGCTTCCGGGACAATGAGCAGTTCTTC
CASSFRDNEQFF
>18|TRBV7-8|TRBJ2-3|NA|NA
TGTGCCAGCAGCTTATTCAAGGAGCTATTAGGGGGCACAGATACGCAGTATTTT
CASSLFKELLGGTDTQYF
>15|TRBV7-2|TRBJ2-1|NA|NA
TGTGCCAGCAGCTTAGTGCGGACCTCCTACAATGAGCAGTTCTTC
CASSLVRTSYNEQFF
>15|TRBV27|TRBJ2-1|NA|few
TGTGCCAGCAGTAGAGCACTTAGCTCCTACAATGAGCAGTTCTTC
CASSRALSSYNEQFF
>21|TRBV4-1|TRBJ2-7|TRBD2|NA
TGCGCCAGCAGCCAAGACTTCTACACACCCGGGACTAGCGAGCAACCTTGGGAGCAGTACTTC
CASSQDFYTPGTSEQPWEQYF
>10|TRBV29-1|TRBJ1-2|NA|NA
TGCAGCGTTGAATGGTCTGGCTACACCTTC
CSVEWSGYTF
>17|TRBV29-1|TRBJ2-2|NA|NA
TGCAGCGTCCTCTTTGGCAGGGGAGCCCGGAGCACCGGGGAGCTGTTTTTT
CSVLFGRGARSTGELFF
>14|TRBV10-3|TRBJ1-6|NA|NA
TGTGCCATCAGTGAGTCGATTTATAATTCACCCCTCCACTTT
CAISESIYNSPLHF
>14|TRBV7-9|TRBJ2-2|NA|NA
TGTGCCAGCAGCCAAGCTAGGAACACCGGGGAGCTGTTTTTT
CASSQARNTGELFF
>14|TRBV4-1|TRBJ2-7|NA|once
TGCGCCAGCAGCCAAGTCCATCCGGGACTCGAGCAGTACTTC
CASSQVHPGLEQYF
>12|TRBV28|TRBJ1-1|TRBD1|NA
TGTGCCAGCAGTTTCGTGGACAGGGAAGCTTTCTTT
CASSFVDREAFF
>15|TRBV30|TRBJ2-7|TRBD2|NA
TGTGCCTGGAGTTTCCCAGCGGGGGAAAACTACGAGCAGTACTTC
CAWSFPAGENYEQYF
>14|TRBV7-9|TRBJ2-7|NA|NA
TGTGCCAGCAGCCCGGATGGAGGGGGGTACGAGCAGTACTTC
CASSPDGGGYEQYF
>11|TRBV27|TRBJ1-1|NA|few
TGTGCCAGTATACGAAACACTGAAGCTTTCTTT
CASIRNTEAFF
>13|TRBV5-4|TRBJ1-1|TRBD1|NA
TGTGCCAGCAGCGCAACAGGGGGGACTGAAGCTTTCTTT
CASSATGGTEAFF
>15|TRBV5-1|TRBJ2-3|NA|NA
TGCGCCAGCAGCAGTGCCGGGGTTGGCACAGATACGCAGTATTTT
CASSSAGVGTDTQYF
>11|TRBV4-1|TRBJ2-7|NA|NA
TGTGCCAGCAGCTCGTCAGCCGCGCAGTACTTC
CASSSSAAQYF
>14|TRBV9|TRBJ1-5|NA|NA
TGTGCCAGCAGCGTATCGGACGCCAATCAGCCCCAGCATTTT
CASSVSDANQPQHF
>14|TRBV6-5|TRBJ1-2|TRBD1|NA
TGCGCCAGCAGTTACGGACAGGGGTCGGGTGGCTACACCTTC
CASSYGQGSGGYTF
>15|TRBV29-1|TRBJ2-1|NA|NA
TGCAGCGTTGAAGATCTAGGTTTCGCCTACAATGAGCAGTTCTTC
CSVEDLGFAYNEQFF
>17|TRBV7-3|TRBJ2-2|NA|few
TGTGCCAGCAGCTCGCACCCCCCCGGGGTCAACACCGGGGAGCTGTTTTTT
CASSSHPPGVNTGELFF
>13|TRBV5-1|TRBJ1-1|NA|NA
TGCGCCAGCAGCTTAGGGGTGAACACTGAAGCTTTCTTT
CASSLGVNTEAFF
>16|TRBV7-9|TRBJ2-1|TRBD2|NA
TGTGCCAGCAGCCCACGGACTAGCGCAACCTACAATGAGCAGTTCTTC
CASSPRTSATYNEQFF
>14|TRBV2|TRBJ2-1|NA|NA
TGTGCCAGCAGCTCCGTCGGCCCTTACAATGAGCAGTTCTTC
CASSSVGPYNEQFF
>15|TRBV7-8|TRBJ2-7|TRBD2|NA
TGTGCCAGCACCTCGATGGCGGGAGATGTGCGGGAGCAGTACTTC
CASTSMAGDVREQYF
>16|TRBV19|TRBJ1-3|NA|NA
TGTGCCAGTAGCGGGACGGCCACTTTCTCTGGAAACACCATATATTTT
CASSGTATFSGNTIYF
>14|TRBV7-2|TRBJ2-1|NA|few
TGTGCCAGCATAGTTGGGGGCACCTACAATGAGCAGTTCTTC
CASIVGGTYNEQFF
>13|TRBV7-6|TRBJ2-7|NA|NA
TGTGCCAGCAGCTTAGGCGGCCCTAGCGAGCAGTACTTC
CASSLGGPSEQYF
>11|TRBV29-1|TRBJ1-2|NA|NA
TGCAGCGTTGCCGGGTTGGGTGGCTACACCTTC
CSVAGLGGYTF
>16|TRBV6-5|TRBJ2-1|NA|NA
TGTGCCAGCAGTTATATAGACCTAGAGGAAAACAATGAGCAGTTCTTC
CASSYIDLEENNEQFF
>15|TRBV7-9|TRBJ2-7|NA|NA
TGTGCCAGCAGCTTTAGGACGGCGGCATCCTACGAGCAGTACTTC
CASSFRTAASYEQYF
>13|TRBV29-1|TRBJ1-1|NA|NA
TGCAGCGTTGAGTTGGGCTTTTCCACTGAAGCTTTCTTT
CSVELGFSTEAFF
>17|TRBV4-1|TRBJ2-1|NA|NA
TGCGCCAGCAGCCAGTACCACTTCGCGGGGAACAACAATGAGCAGTTCTTC
CASSQYHFAGNNNEQFF
>13|TRBV9|TRBJ1-2|NA|NA
TGTGCCAGCAGCGATGCAGCAAACTATGGCTACACCTTC
CASSDAANYGYTF